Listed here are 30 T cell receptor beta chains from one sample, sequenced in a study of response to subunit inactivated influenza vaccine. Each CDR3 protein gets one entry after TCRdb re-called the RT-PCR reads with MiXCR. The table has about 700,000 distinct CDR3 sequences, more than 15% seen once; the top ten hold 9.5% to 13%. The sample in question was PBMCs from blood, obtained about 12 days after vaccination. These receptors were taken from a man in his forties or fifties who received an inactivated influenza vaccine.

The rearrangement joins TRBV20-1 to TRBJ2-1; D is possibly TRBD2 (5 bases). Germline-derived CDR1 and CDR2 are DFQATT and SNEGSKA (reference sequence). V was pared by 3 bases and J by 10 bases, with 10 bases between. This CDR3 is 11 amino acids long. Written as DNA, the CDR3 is TGCAGTGCTAGTAGGTCGGGGGAGCAGTTCTTC. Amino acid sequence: CSASRSGEQFF.

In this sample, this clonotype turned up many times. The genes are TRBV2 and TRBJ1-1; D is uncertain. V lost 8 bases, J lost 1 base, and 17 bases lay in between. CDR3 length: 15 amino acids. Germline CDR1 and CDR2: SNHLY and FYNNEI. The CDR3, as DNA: TGTGCCAGCTTCTACGACCCTCGAGAGAACACTGAAGCTTTCTTT. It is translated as CASFYDPRENTEAFF. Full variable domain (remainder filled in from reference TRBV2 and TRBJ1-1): EPEVTQTPSHQVTQMGQEVILRCVPISNHLYFYWYRQILGQKVEFLVSFYNNEISEKSEIFDDQFSVERPDGSNFTLKIRSTKLEDSAMYFCASFYDPRENTEAFFGQGTRLTVV.

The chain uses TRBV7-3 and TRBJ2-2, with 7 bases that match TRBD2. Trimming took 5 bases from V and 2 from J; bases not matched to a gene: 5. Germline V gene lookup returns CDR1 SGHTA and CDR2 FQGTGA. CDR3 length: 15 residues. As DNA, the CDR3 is TGTGCCAGCAGCCAAAGCGGGGCTAACACCGGGGAGCTGTTTTTT. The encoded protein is CASSQSGANTGELFF.

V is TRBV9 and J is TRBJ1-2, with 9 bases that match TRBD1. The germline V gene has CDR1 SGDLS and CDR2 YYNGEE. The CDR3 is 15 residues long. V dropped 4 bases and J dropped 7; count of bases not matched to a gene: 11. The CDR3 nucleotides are TGTGCCAGCAGCAATACCGTGGGACAGGGCGGTGGCTACACCTTC. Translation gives CASSNTVGQGGGYTF.

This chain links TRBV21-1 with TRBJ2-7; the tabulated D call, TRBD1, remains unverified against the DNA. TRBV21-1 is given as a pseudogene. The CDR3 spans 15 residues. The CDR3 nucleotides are TGTGCCAGCAGCAAGGGCGGCATGGTCCCCTACGAGCAGTACTTC. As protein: CASSKGGMVPYEQYF.

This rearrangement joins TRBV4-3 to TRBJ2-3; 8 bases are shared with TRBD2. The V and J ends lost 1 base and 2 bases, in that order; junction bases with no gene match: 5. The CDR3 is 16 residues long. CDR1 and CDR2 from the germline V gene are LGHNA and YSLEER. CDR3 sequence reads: CASSQVKAGVTDTQYF. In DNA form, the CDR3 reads TGCGCCAGCAGCCAAGTAAAAGCGGGGGTCACAGATACGCAGTATTTT.

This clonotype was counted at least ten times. The DNA for the CDR3 is TGCAGTGCTAGGAGACAGATGTCTACGCAGTATTTT. Translating it yields CSARRQMSTQYF. This sequence joins TRBV20-1 and TRBJ2-3, with a possible D match to TRBD1 (5 bases). The CDR3 is made up of 12 amino acids. Trimming took 3 bases from V and 8 from J, leaving 12 bases between them. Germline V gene lookup returns CDR1 DFQATT and CDR2 SNEGSKA (reference sequence).

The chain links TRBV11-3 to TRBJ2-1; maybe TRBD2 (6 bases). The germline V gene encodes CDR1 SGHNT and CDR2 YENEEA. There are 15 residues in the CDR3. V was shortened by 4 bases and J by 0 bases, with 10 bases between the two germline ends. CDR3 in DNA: TGTGCCAGCAGCTACCGACTAGACTCCTACAATGAGCAGTTCTTC. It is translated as CASSYRLDSYNEQFF.

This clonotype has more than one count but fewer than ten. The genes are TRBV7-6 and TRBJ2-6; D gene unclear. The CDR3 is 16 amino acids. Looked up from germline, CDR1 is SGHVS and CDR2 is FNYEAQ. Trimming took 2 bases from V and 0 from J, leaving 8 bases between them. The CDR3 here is CASSLSSPSGANVLTF. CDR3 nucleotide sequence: TGTGCCAGCAGCTTAAGTAGCCCCTCTGGGGCCAACGTCCTGACTTTC. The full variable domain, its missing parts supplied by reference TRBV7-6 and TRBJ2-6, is GAGVSQSPRYKVTKRGQDVALRCDPISGHVSLYWYRQALGQGPEFLTYFNYEAQQDKSGLPNDRFSAERPEGSISTLTIQRTEQRDSAMYRCASSLSSPSGANVLTFGAGSRLTVL.

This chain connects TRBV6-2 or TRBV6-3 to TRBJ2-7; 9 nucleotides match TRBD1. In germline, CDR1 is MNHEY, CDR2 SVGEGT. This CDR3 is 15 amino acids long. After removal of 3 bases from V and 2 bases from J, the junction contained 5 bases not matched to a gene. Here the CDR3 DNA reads TGTGCCAGCAGTTATTCGGGGACAGGGCCCTACGAGCAGTACTTC. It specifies CASSYSGTGPYEQYF.

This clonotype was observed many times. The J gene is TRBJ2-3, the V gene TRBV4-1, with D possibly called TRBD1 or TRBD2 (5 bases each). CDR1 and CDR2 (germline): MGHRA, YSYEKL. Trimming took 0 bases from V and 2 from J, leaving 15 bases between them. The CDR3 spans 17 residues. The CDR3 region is CASSQEISTGHTDTQYF. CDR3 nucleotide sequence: TGCGCCAGCAGCCAAGAAATCTCTACGGGGCACACAGATACGCAGTATTTT.

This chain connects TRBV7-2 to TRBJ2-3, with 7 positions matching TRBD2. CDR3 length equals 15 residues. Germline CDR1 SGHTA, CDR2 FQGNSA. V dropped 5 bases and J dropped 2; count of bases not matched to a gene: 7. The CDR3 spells CASSRTREFTDTQYF. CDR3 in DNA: TGTGCCAGCAGCCGGACTAGGGAATTCACAGATACGCAGTATTTT.

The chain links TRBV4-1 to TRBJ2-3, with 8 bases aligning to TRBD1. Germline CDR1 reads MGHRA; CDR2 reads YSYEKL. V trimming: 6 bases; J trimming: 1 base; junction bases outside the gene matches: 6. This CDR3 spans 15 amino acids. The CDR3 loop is CASRMPGQGTDTQYF. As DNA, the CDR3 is TGCGCCAGCAGGATGCCGGGACAGGGCACAGATACGCAGTATTTT.

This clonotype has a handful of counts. As DNA, the CDR3 is TGTGCCAGCAGCAAAGAACAGGTGAACACTGAAGCTTTCTTT. Residues: CASSKEQVNTEAFF. The chain has TRBV21-1 and TRBJ1-1; the table assigns TRBD1, which was not confirmed against the DNA. TRBV21-1 is a known pseudogene. The CDR3 extends over 14 amino acids.

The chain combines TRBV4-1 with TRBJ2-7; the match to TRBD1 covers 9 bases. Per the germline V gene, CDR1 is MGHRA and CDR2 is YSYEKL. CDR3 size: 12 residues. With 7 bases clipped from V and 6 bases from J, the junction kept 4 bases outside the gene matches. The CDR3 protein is CASKGQGTEQYF. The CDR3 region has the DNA TGCGCCAGCAAAGGACAGGGGACCGAGCAGTACTTC.

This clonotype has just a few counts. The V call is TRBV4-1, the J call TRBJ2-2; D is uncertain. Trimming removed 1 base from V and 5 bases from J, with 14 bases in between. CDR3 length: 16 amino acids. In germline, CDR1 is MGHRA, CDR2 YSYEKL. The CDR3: CASSQGDPVITGELFF. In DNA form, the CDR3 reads TGCGCCAGCAGCCAAGGAGACCCCGTGATAACCGGGGAGCTGTTTTTT.

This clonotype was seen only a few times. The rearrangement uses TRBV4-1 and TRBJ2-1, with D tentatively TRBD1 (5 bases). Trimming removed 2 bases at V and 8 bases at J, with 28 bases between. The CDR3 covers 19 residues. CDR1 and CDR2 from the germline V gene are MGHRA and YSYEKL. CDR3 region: CASSQPHVSRGKIWHEQFF. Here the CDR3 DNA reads TGCGCCAGCAGCCAACCCCACGTTTCAAGGGGTAAAATTTGGCATGAGCAGTTCTTC.

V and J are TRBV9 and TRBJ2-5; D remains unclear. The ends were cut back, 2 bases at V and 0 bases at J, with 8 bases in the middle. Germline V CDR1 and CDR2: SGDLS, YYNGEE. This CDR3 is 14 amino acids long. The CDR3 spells CASSVGANQETQYF. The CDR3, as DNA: TGTGCCAGCAGCGTCGGCGCCAACCAAGAGACCCAGTACTTC.

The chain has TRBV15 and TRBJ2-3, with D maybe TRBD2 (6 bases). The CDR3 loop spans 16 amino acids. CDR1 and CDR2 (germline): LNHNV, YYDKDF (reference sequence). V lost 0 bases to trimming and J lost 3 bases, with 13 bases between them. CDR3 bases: TGTGCCACCAGCAGAGATCCCGGGGGAGCAACAGATACGCAGTATTTT. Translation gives CATSRDPGGATDTQYF.

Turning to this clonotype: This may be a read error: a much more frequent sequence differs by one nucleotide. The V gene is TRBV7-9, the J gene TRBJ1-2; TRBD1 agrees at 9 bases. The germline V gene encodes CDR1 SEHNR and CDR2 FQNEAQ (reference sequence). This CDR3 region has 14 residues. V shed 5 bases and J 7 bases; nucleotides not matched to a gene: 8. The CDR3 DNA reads TGTGCCAGCAGCCCCGCGGGACAGGGTACTGGCTACACCTTC. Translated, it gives CASSPAGQGTGYTF.

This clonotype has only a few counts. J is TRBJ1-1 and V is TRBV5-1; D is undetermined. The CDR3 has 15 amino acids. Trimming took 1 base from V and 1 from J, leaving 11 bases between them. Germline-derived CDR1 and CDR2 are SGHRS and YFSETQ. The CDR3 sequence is CASSLSAGWNTEAFF. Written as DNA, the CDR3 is TGCGCCAGCAGCTTGTCGGCGGGCTGGAACACTGAAGCTTTCTTT.

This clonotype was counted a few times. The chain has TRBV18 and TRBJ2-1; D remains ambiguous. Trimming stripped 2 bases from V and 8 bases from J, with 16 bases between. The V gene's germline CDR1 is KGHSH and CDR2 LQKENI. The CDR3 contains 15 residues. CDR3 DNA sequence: TGTGCCAGCTCACCAAATAGAGGCGTGTGGGATGAGCAGTTCTTC. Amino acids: CASSPNRGVWDEQFF.

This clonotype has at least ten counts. The CDR3 sequence: CSARGTGSYEQYF. CDR3 nucleotides: TGCAGTGCTAGAGGGACAGGGTCCTACGAGCAGTACTTC. V and J are TRBV20-1 and TRBJ2-7; 8 nucleotides agree with TRBD1. Germline V gene sequence: CDR1 DFQATT, CDR2 SNEGSKA (reference sequence). The trim removed 1 base at V and 1 base at J, leaving 0 bases unmatched. The CDR3 has 13 residues.

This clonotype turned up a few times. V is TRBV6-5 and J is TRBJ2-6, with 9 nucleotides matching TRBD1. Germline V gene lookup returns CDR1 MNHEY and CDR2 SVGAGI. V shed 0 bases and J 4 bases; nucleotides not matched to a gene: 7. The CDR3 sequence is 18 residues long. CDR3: CASSYSGTGFSGANVLTF. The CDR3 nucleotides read TGTGCCAGCAGTTACTCGGGGACAGGGTTCTCCGGGGCCAACGTCCTGACTTTC.

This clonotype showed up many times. The CDR3 is CASRTTGSGYTF. Here the CDR3 DNA reads TGTGCCAGCAGGACGACAGGGTCCGGCTACACCTTC. The chain carries TRBV12-3 or TRBV12-4 and TRBJ1-2; 7 bases map to TRBD1. Unmatched junction bases numbered 6, after V lost 6 bases and J lost 8 bases. The CDR3 covers 12 residues.

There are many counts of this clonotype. The CDR3 region is CSASPPTGVNNSPLHF. In DNA, the CDR3 is TGCAGTGCTAGCCCCCCGACAGGCGTCAATAATTCACCCCTCCACTTT. The chain recombines TRBV20-1 with TRBJ1-6; D possibly corresponds to TRBD1 (6 bases). The CDR3 spans 16 residues. Trimming shortened V by 3 bases and J by 5 bases, and 17 bases separated the two germline ends. Germline assignment: CDR1 DFQATT and CDR2 SNEGSKA (reference sequence).

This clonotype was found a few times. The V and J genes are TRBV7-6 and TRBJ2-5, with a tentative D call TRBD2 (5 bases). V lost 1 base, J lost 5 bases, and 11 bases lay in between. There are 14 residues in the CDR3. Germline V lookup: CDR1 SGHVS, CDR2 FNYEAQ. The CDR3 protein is CASSLGGFLETQYF. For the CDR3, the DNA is TGTGCCAGCAGCTTAGGAGGGTTCTTGGAGACCCAGTACTTC.

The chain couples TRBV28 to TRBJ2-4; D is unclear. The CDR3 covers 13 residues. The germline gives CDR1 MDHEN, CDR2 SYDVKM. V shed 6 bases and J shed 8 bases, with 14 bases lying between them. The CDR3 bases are TGTGCCAGCAGCCCGGTGGCCGGAGACATTCAGTACTTC. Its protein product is CASSPVAGDIQYF.

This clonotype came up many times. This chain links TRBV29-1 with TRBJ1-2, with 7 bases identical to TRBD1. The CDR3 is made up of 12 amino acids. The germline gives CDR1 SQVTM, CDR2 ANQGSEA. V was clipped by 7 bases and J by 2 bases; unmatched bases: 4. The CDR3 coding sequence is TGCAGCGCTGGGACAGACAACTATGGCTACACCTTC. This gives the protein CSAGTDNYGYTF.

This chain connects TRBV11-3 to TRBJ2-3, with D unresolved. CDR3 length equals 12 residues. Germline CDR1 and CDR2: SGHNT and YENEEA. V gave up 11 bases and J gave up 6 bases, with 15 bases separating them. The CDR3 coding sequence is TGTGCCTCCAGCCTGGATGGGGATACGCAGTATTTT. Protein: CASSLDGDTQYF.